This TCR beta chain derives from a study of blood T cell repertoires in COVID-19. In the original processing: It was from reference gene primer amplification that nucleated cell counts were estimated. The data were produced by immunoSEQ multiplex PCR, yet TCRdb's version contains in-frame clones alone and is incomplete. The DNA gave D and trimming, while V, J and clone size come from that table. Here the sample spans around 25,000 clones, about nine tenths being singletons. This CDR3 comprises 14 residues. V was pared by 2 bases and J by 2 bases, with 8 bases between. Per germline, CDR1 KGHDR and CDR2 SFDVKD.

The clonotype was recovered from a human donor in a cohort sampled during active COVID-19. Sequenced sample: peripheral blood. The V gene is TRBV24-1, the J gene TRBJ2-5, with D perhaps TRBD1 (5 bases). For the CDR3, the DNA is TGTGCCACCAGTGATTCAGGGTCGCAAGAGACCCAGTACTTC. Amino acid sequence: CATSDSGSQETQYF.